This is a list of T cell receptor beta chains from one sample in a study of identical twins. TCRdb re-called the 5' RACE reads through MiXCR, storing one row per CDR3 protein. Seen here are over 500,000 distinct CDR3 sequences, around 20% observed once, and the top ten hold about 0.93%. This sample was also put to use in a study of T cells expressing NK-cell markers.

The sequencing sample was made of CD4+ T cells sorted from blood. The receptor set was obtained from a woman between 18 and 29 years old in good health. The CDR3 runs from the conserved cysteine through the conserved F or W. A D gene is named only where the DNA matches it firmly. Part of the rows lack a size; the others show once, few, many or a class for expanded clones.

TGTGCCAGCTCACCCGGTACGGGGAGCGACACTGAAGCTTTCTTT	CASSPGTGSDTEAFF	TRBJ1-1	NA	NA	TRBV18
TGCAGTGCTACTTCACAGGCGAACGCGAACCGTAACTATGGCTACACCTTC	CSATSQANANRNYGYTF	TRBJ1-2	NA	NA	TRBV20-1
TGTGCCAGCAGCCCATGGACAGGGGGACAGGAAAAACTGTTTTTT	CASSPWTGGQEKLFF	TRBJ1-4	few	TRBD1	TRBV5-6
TGTGCCAGCAGCTTAGGGGCCGGGACAGCCGCCTCCGGGCAGTACTTC	CASSLGAGTAASGQYF	TRBJ2-7	once	TRBD1	TRBV11-1
TGCAGTGCTCGAAGGACTGGCAATGAGCAGTTCTTC	CSARRTGNEQFF	TRBJ2-1	few	NA	TRBV20-1
TGTGCCAGCAGCTTAGCGTTCGCAGATACGCAGTATTTT	CASSLAFADTQYF	TRBJ2-3	NA	NA	TRBV7-2
TGTGCCAGCGGACAGGGAGAAGCTTTCTTT	CASGQGEAFF	TRBJ1-1	NA	TRBD1	TRBV2
TGTGCCAGCAGTTTAGTCAGGGGGACCGGGGAGCTGTTTTTT	CASSLVRGTGELFF	TRBJ2-2	NA	TRBD1	TRBV7-2
TGTGCCATCAGTGACGGTCCTACAAACTATGGCTACACCTTC	CAISDGPTNYGYTF	TRBJ1-2	few	NA	TRBV10-3
TGTGCCAGCAGCTTAGACGGCGCGCAGTATTTT	CASSLDGAQYF	TRBJ2-3	NA	NA	TRBV7-9
TGCGCCAGCAGCCAAGATTGGTATCAAGAGACCCAGTACTTC	CASSQDWYQETQYF	TRBJ2-5	few	NA	TRBV4-3
TGTGCCAGCAGTTTGGCAGACCTAAGCAATCAGCCCCAGCATTTT	CASSLADLSNQPQHF	TRBJ1-5	few	NA	TRBV28
TGTGCCACTCACCCGGGACAGATTAACAATGAGCAGTTCTTC	CATHPGQINNEQFF	TRBJ2-1	NA	TRBD1	TRBV25-1
TGCAGTGCTAGGCCGGGGTCCTACAATGAGCAGTTCTTC	CSARPGSYNEQFF	TRBJ2-1	once	NA	TRBV20-1
TGTGCCAGCAGCCGAAGGACAGGGATGAACACTGAAGCTTTCTTT	CASSRRTGMNTEAFF	TRBJ1-1	NA	TRBD1	TRBV5-5
TGTGCCAGCAGCGCGACCTGGGGCAGCTCTGGAAACACCATATATTTT	CASSATWGSSGNTIYF	TRBJ1-3	few	NA	TRBV9
TGTGCCACCAGCAGAGAGAGACGGGGGCCCACAGGCTATGAAAAACTGTTTTTT	CATSRERRGPTGYEKLFF	TRBJ1-4	few	NA	TRBV15
TGCGCCAGCAGCTTGGAGGGGGACTACGAGCAGTACTTC	CASSLEGDYEQYF	TRBJ2-7	NA	NA	TRBV5-1
TGTGCCAGCAGTTTTGGTGGAGGACAGTTTTCCTACGAGCAGTACTTC	CASSFGGGQFSYEQYF	TRBJ2-7	many	NA	TRBV12-3/TRBV12-4
TGTGCCAGCAGTCCGTTGGACAGGGGCTATGGCTACACCTTC	CASSPLDRGYGYTF	TRBJ1-2	NA	TRBD1	TRBV12-3/TRBV12-4
TGCAGCGTTGAAGAAGGGCGGAGCACAGATACGCAGTATTTT	CSVEEGRSTDTQYF	TRBJ2-3	NA	NA	TRBV29-1
TGCAGTGCTAGATCCCTGGGACAGGGCACAGATACGCAGTATTTT	CSARSLGQGTDTQYF	TRBJ2-3	NA	TRBD1	TRBV20-1
TGCAGTGCTAGAGAGGGTGGGGCAGGGCGTGGGACTGAAGCTTTCTTT	CSAREGGAGRGTEAFF	TRBJ1-1	NA	NA	TRBV20-1
TGCAGTGCTTCCCTAGCTCTCTCCTACAATGAGCAGTTCTTC	CSASLALSYNEQFF	TRBJ2-1	NA	NA	TRBV20-1
TGCGCCAGCAGCGGGGACAGGGGGGAGCAGTTCTTC	CASSGDRGEQFF	TRBJ2-1	few	TRBD1	TRBV5-1
TGTGCCAGCAGCTTTCCCTTCACAGATACGCAGTATTTT	CASSFPFTDTQYF	TRBJ2-3	NA	NA	TRBV7-2
TGTGCCAGCCGACCAATAGGGGGCTCGGGCGGGGAGCTGTTTTTT	CASRPIGGSGGELFF	TRBJ2-2	NA	TRBD1	TRBV27
TGCAGTGCTAGAGACCCCACGGGACAGGGACCTTACGAGCAGTACTTC	CSARDPTGQGPYEQYF	TRBJ2-7	many	TRBD1	TRBV20-1
TGCAGTGCTGGGGGGATCTACGAGCAGTACTTC	CSAGGIYEQYF	TRBJ2-7	few	NA	TRBV20-1
TGCGCCAGCAGCTTGGTAGCCGGGGGTGGATCCAATGAAAAACTGTTTTTT	CASSLVAGGGSNEKLFF	TRBJ1-4	NA	NA	TRBV5-1
TGTGCCAGCAGCCCCAGACTCGCCGCGGCCTACGAGCAGTACTTC	CASSPRLAAAYEQYF	TRBJ2-7	many	NA	TRBV9
TGCAGTGCTAGCGGGACCCCCCTCGCCAATGAGCAGTTCTTC	CSASGTPLANEQFF	TRBJ2-1	few	NA	TRBV20-1
TGCAGCGGCAAGAATCGGAACACTGAAGCTTTCTTT	CSGKNRNTEAFF	TRBJ1-1	few	NA	TRBV29-1
TGTGCCAGCACCTCCCTACGCACGGGGGGTCCGGCCGGGGAGCTGTTTTTT	CASTSLRTGGPAGELFF	TRBJ2-2	NA	TRBD2	TRBV6-1
TGTGCCAGCAGCGTAGAGGGGAATGTATTGGAGCAGTTCTTC	CASSVEGNVLEQFF	TRBJ2-1	few	NA	TRBV9
TGTGCCAGCAGCAAGACTAGCGGAGGACCTTTCTACAATGAGCAGTTCTTC	CASSKTSGGPFYNEQFF	TRBJ2-1	few	TRBD2	TRBV7-2
TGTGCCAGCAGTTACTCGAAAATTCGGGGGCCAGAAGCTTTCTTT	CASSYSKIRGPEAFF	TRBJ1-1	NA	NA	TRBV6-5
TGTGCCAGCAGGGTGGTTATTTCTGGGGCCAACGTCCTGACTTTC	CASRVVISGANVLTF	TRBJ2-6	few	NA	TRBV12-3/TRBV12-4
TGTGCCAGCAGTGCCCCAGGGATACAAGAGACCCAGTACTTC	CASSAPGIQETQYF	TRBJ2-5	NA	NA	TRBV2
TGCAGTGCTAGGATCCAAGAGACCCAGTACTTC	CSARIQETQYF	TRBJ2-5	few	NA	TRBV20-1